This T cell receptor beta chain was sequenced during a study of human T cells and chemical hapten exposure. Study context: Scalp application of diphenylcyclopropenone was performed weekly in patients across the entire approximately 23-week study. Regarding the study as a whole: Positive correlation was observed between PT1 expanded TCR counts and patch test score. TCRs exceeding a frequency of 1 in 1000 stayed unchanged under DPC sensitization.

Specified time point: patch test 1, 2 weeks after DPC sensitization. Treatment of the sample: therapeutic diphenylcyclopropenone sensitization with weekly scalp DPC. The authors' total RNA extraction used unfractionated whole blood. TCRdb fed the RACE reads into MiXCR, producing one record per CDR3 protein. The repertoire includes 40,000 to 65,000 distinct CDR3 sequences, 8% to 13% of them detected once, and about 2% sits in the top ten. Many counts were recorded for this clonotype. No antigen is known for it. The clonotype was recovered from a woman in her 40s with alopecia areata. Some clones in this sample may be carry-over from other donors' samples. Sequencing was performed on whole blood, taken in connection with sensitization to the hapten diphenylcyclopropenone (DPC).

CDR3 residues: CASSPGLASGELFF. CDR3 coding DNA: TGTGCCAGCAGTCCGGGACTCGCAAGCGGGGAGCTGTTTTTT. V and J are TRBV12-3 or TRBV12-4 and TRBJ2-2, with D tentatively TRBD2 (6 bases). V shed 5 bases and J shed 7 bases, with 14 bases lying between them. The CDR3 is 14 amino acids.